Sequencing of this T cell receptor (beta chain) was carried out in a study of cytomegalovirus exposure and HLA in healthy donors (dated by TCRdb to about 2017). Context from the whole study: According to a later analysis, the roughly 120 validation repertoires were produced on the same platform as the approximately 600 repertoires of the first cohort. The study aimed to test whether cataloging public T cell receptors could reveal signatures of past pathogen exposure. In addition to the first cohort of around 670 subjects, a separate validation cohort of under 150 different subjects was used. To predict cytomegalovirus infection status, the study brought together high-throughput TCR immunosequencing, statistical association of individual TCRs with disease status, and machine learning. Overall study results and their limits: A total of about 180 TCR beta chains were listed by the study as associated with cytomegalovirus. Most TCR sequences were seen in very few donors, while some public TCRs were found in many individuals. The authors suggested that the approach could potentially be generalized to other disease states and immunological phenotypes. A later analysis lacked HLA typing for the validation cohort, so it scored co-occurrence in that cohort across all 110 or so repertoires. A few of the identified cytomegalovirus-associated TCR beta chains were confirmed in vitro to be specific for cytomegalovirus antigens. Cytomegalovirus status was reported to be diagnosed by the classifier with high specificity and sensitivity in both the original and validation cohorts. Subsequent analysis determined that TCRs grouped into clusters in the first cohort also showed a tendency toward co-occurrence across the approximately 120 validation repertoires, and 94% of cluster scores exceeded 0.

The donors belonged to the validation cohort of around 110 subjects, which was separate from the approximately 680-subject first cohort. Note on this clone: Its specific antigen is unknown. Per-base quality was not reported, and no clone a single base away is much larger than it.

Library prep was done by the immunoSEQ multiplex PCR assay. Concerning the study's data processing: A statistical classification framework was built for diagnosing cytomegalovirus status from the catalog of TCR beta chain sequences. TCRdb retrieved this table from immuneACCESS and kept in-frame rearrangements only. Not all clones are present; in checked studies, unresolved V genes account for under half, and no reason is known for the remainder. V and J calls and clone size are those listed in that table; D and trimming were worked out from the DNA. The sample has over 85,000 clones on record, approximately 94% of them singletons. The ten largest clones take up 0.89% of the sample. The CDR3 starts with the cysteine, ends with the phenylalanine, and has 14 residues. Only the CDR3 DNA is retained, 42 bases long and in frame from the first base. Sequences SGHTA (CDR1) and FQGNSA (CDR2) are obtained from the germline V gene. V was cut back by 4 bases and J by 1 base, leaving a gap of 10 bases between them.

Specimen: PBMCs. The rearranged segments are TRBV7-2 and TRBJ2-5; D gene: possibly TRBD2, on 5 matching bases. The receptor comes from a woman between 18 and 29 years old in good health and CMV-seronegative. The nucleotide sequence is given as TGTGCCAGCAGCTCGTCTGGGAGCCAAGAGACCCAGTACTTC. Translated, it gives CASSSSGSQETQYF.